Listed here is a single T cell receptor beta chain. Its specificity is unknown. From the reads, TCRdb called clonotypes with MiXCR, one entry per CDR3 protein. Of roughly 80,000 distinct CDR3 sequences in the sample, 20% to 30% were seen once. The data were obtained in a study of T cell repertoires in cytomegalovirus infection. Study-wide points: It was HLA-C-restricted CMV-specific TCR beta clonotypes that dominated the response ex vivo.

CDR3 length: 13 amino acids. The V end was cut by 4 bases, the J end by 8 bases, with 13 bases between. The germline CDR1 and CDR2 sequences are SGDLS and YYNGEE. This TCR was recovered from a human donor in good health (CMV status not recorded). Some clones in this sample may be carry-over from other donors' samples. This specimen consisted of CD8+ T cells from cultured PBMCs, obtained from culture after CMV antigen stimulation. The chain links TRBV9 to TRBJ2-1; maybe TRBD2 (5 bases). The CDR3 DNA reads TGTGCCAGCAGCCCACTAGAAACGCATGAGCAGTTCTTC. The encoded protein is CASSPLETHEQFF.